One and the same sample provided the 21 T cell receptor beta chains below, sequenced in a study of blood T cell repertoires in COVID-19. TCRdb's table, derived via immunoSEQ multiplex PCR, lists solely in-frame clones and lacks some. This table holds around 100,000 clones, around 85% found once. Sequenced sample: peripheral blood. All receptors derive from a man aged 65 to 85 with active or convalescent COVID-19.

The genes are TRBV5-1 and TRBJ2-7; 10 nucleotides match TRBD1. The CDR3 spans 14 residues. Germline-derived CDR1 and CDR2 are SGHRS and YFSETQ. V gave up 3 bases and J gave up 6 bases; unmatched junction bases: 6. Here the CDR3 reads CASSSGTGAGEQYF. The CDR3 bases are TGCGCCAGCAGCTCCGGGACAGGGGCTGGCGAGCAGTACTTC.

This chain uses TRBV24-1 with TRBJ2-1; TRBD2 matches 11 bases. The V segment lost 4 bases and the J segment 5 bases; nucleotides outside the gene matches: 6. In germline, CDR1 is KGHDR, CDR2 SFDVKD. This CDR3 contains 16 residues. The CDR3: CATSDPGTSGNNEQFF. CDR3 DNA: TGTGCCACCAGTGACCCCGGGACTAGCGGAAACAATGAGCAGTTCTTC.

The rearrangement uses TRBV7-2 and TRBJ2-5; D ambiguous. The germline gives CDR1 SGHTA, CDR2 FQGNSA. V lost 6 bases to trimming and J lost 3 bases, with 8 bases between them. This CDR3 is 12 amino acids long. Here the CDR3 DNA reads TGTGCCAGCAGTCGCCGCGAAGAGACCCAGTACTTC. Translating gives CASSRREETQYF.

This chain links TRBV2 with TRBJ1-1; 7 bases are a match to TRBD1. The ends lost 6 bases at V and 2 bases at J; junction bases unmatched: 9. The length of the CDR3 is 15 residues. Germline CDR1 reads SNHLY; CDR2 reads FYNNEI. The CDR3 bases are TGTGCCAGCAGAGCCACAGGGGTTGCCAACACTGAAGCTTTCTTT. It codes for CASRATGVANTEAFF. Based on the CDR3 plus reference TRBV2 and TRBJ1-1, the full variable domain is EPEVTQTPSHQVTQMGQEVILRCVPISNHLYFYWYRQILGQKVEFLVSFYNNEISEKSEIFDDQFSVERPDGSNFTLKIRSTKLEDSAMYFCASRATGVANTEAFFGQGTRLTVV.

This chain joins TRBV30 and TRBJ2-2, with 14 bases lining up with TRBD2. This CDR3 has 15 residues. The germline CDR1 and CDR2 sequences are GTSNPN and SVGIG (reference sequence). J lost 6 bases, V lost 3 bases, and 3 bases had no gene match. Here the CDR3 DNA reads TGTGCCTGGAGCCCGGGACTAGCGGGGGCCGGGGAGCTGTTTTTT. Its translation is CAWSPGLAGAGELFF.

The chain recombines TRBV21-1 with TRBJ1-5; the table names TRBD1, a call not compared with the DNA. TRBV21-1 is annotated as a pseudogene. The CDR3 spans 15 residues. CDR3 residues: CASSSDRGFHQPQHF. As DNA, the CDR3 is TGTGCCAGCAGCAGTGACAGGGGGTTCCATCAGCCCCAGCATTTT.

The DNA of the CDR3 is TGTGCCAGCAGTTTATATTGGTATCAGGAAGCGGGTTCACCCCTCCACTTT. Translating it yields CASSLYWYQEAGSPLHF. This sequence joins TRBV27 and TRBJ1-6; D remains ambiguous. The CDR3 is 17 residues long. Germline V gene lookup returns CDR1 MNHEY and CDR2 SMNVEV (reference sequence). Trimming took 1 base from V and 9 from J, leaving 19 bases between them.

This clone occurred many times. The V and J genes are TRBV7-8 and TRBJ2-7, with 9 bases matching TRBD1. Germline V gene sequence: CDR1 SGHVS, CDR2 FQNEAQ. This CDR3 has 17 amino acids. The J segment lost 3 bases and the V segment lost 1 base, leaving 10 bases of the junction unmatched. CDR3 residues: CASSLDAGTGQFYEQYF. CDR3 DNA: TGTGCCAGCAGCTTAGATGCCGGGACAGGGCAATTCTACGAGCAGTACTTC.

Here the CDR3 DNA reads TGCGCCAGCAGAGGAGGGTCTACCTACGAGCAGTACTTC. Translating it yields CASRGGSTYEQYF. The chain recombines TRBV5-1 with TRBJ2-7; TRBD2 might be the D (6 bases). The CDR3 spans 13 residues. V lost 5 bases, J lost 2 bases, and 11 bases lay in between. Germline V gene sequence: CDR1 SGHRS, CDR2 YFSETQ.

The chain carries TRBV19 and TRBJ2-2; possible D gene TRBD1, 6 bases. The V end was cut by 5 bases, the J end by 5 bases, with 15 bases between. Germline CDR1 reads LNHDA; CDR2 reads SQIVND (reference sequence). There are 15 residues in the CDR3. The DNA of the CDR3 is TGTGCCAGTAGTGTAGCCTCAACAGGGACCGGGGAGCTGTTTTTT. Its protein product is CASSVASTGTGELFF.

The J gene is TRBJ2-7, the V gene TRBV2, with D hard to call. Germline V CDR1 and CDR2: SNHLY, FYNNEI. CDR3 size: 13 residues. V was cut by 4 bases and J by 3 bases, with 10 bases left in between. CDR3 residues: CASSVGRNYEQYF. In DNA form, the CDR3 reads TGTGCCAGCAGTGTTGGGCGAAACTACGAGCAGTACTTC.

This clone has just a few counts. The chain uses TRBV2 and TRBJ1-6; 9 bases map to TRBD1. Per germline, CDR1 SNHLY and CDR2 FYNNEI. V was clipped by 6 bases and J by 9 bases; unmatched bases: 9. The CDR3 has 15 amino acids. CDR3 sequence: CASSTGTGTFSPLHF. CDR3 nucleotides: TGTGCCAGCAGCACCGGGACAGGGACTTTTTCACCCCTCCACTTT.

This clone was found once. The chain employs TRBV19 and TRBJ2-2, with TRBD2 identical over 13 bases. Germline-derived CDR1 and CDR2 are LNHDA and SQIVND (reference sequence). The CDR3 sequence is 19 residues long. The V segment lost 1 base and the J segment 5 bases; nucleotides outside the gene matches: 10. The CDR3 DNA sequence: TGTGCCAGTAGTATAGGACTAGCGGGAGGCCGGGTCCCAACCGGGGAGCTGTTTTTT. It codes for CASSIGLAGGRVPTGELFF.

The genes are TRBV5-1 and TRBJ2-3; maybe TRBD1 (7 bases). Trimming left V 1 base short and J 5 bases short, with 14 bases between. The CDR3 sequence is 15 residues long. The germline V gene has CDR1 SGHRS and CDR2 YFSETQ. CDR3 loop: CASSLNRGGGDTQYF. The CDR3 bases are TGCGCCAGCAGCTTGAACAGGGGAGGTGGAGATACGCAGTATTTT. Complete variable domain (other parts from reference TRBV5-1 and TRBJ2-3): KAGVTQTPRYLIKTRGQQVTLSCSPISGHRSVSWYQQTPGQGLQFLFEYFSETQRNKGNFPGRFSGRQFSNSRSEMNVSTLELGDSALYLCASSLNRGGGDTQYFGPGTRLTVL.

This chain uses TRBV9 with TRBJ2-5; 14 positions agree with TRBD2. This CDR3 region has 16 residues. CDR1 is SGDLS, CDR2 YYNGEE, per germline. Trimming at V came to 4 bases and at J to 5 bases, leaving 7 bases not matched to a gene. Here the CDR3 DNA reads TGTGCCAGCAGCCCTCAGGGACTAGCGGGGGTCGAGACCCAGTACTTC. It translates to CASSPQGLAGVETQYF.

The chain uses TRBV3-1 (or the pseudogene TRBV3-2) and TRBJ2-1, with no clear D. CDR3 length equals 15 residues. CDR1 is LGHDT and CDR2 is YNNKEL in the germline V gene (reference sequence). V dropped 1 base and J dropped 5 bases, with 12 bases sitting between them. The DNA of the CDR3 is TGTGCCAGCAGCCAAGGTAGACTTCTTGACAATGAGCAGTTCTTC. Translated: CASSQGRLLDNEQFF.

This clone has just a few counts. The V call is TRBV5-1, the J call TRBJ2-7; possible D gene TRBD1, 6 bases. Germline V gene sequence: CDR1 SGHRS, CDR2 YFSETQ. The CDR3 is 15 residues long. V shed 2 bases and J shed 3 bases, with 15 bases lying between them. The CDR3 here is CASSFREGGIYEQYF. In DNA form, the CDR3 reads TGCGCCAGCAGCTTCAGGGAAGGGGGAATCTACGAGCAGTACTTC.

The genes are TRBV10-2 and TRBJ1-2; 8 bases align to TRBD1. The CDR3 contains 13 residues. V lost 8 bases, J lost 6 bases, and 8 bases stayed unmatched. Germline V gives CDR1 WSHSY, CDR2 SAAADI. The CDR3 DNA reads TGCGCCAGCCGACAGGGGATATTTGATGGCTACACCTTC. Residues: CASRQGIFDGYTF.

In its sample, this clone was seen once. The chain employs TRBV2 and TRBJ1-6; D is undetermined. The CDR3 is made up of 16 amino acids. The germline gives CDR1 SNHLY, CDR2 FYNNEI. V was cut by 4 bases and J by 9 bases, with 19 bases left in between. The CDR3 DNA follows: TGTGCCAGCAGTGCGGAGGTTAGGGAAGTTGGTTCACCCCTCCACTTT. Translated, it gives CASSAEVREVGSPLHF.

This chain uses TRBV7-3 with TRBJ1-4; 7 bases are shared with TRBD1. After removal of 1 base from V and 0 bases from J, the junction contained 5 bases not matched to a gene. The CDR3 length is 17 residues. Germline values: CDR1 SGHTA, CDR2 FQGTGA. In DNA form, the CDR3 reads TGTGCCAGCAGCTTAAACGGCAGGGGGGCAACTAATGAAAAACTGTTTTTT. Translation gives CASSLNGRGATNEKLFF.

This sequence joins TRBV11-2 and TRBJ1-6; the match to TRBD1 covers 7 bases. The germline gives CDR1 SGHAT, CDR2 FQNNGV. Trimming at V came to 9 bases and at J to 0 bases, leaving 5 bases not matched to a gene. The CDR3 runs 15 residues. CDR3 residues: CASKTGLSYNSPLHF. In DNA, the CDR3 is TGTGCCAGTAAGACAGGGCTCTCCTATAATTCACCCCTCCACTTT.